This paragraph reports one TCR beta chain. Its matching antigen is unknown. The primer mix had 60 Vbeta and 13 Jbeta primers. Per the original methods: Tens of millions of unique TCR beta chains, 9 million to 12 million shared, were counted in a later analysis. TCRdb's copy holds only in-frame clones and misses some; the assay was immunoSEQ multiplex PCR. V, J and clone size are those of that table, while D and trimming were read from the DNA. This sample contains around 78,000 clones. Germline CDR1 reads SGHVS; CDR2 reads FNYEAQ. The ends were cut back, 1 base at V and 6 bases at J, with 21 bases in the middle. The CDR3 extends over 17 amino acids. The data were obtained in a study of cytomegalovirus exposure and HLA in healthy donors. On the study more broadly: Previous work identified roughly 120 million unique TCR beta sequences from around 200 million T cells. Findings and caveats of the study: According to the study, around 160 TCR beta chains were cytomegalovirus-associated.

V usage is TRBV7-6 and J usage is TRBJ1-2, with unresolved D. The sequenced sample consisted of PBMCs. This receptor was obtained from a man younger than 35 in good health and CMV-seropositive. CDR3: CASSLGLGRSIDNGYTF. CDR3 DNA sequence: TGTGCCAGCAGCTTAGGTCTTGGCAGGTCGATTGATAATGGCTACACCTTC.